Listed below are T cell receptor beta chains from one sample, sequenced in a study of neurological immune-mediated disorders. TCRdb fed the 5' RACE reads into MiXCR, producing one record per CDR3 protein. This table has about 44,000 distinct CDR3 sequences, approximately 21% appearing once. The sequenced sample consisted of PBMCs. The receptors stem from a man in his fifties or sixties with HTLV-1-associated myelopathy (HAM/TSP). CDR3s include the opening cysteine and the closing phenylalanine or tryptophan. A D gene is named only where the DNA matches it firmly. Some rows have no size entry. The others give once, few or many, or a class for an expanded clone.

D: .; J: TRBJ2-7; V: TRBV20-1; size: .; CDR3: CSARDGVIPYEQYF; DNA: TGCAGTGCTAGAGACGGGGTGATACCCTACGAGCAGTACTTC
D: .; J: TRBJ2-1; V: TRBV7-3; size: .; CDR3: CASSPQLAVRDEQFF; DNA: TGTGCCAGCAGCCCCCAACTAGCCGTACGAGATGAGCAGTTCTTC
D: TRBD2; J: TRBJ2-3; V: TRBV7-2; size: many; CDR3: CASSLSRSSGSETDTQYF; DNA: TGTGCCAGCAGCTTATCGCGCTCTAGCGGGAGCGAGACAGATACGCAGTATTTT
D: .; J: TRBJ2-1; V: TRBV24-1; size: many; CDR3: CATSDYRNRNEQFF; DNA: TGTGCCACCAGTGATTACAGGAATCGGAATGAGCAGTTCTTC
D: .; J: TRBJ1-5; V: TRBV29-1; size: .; CDR3: CSAGTNSNQPQHF; DNA: TGCAGCGCTGGGACAAATAGCAATCAGCCCCAGCATTTT
D: TRBD2; J: TRBJ2-1; V: TRBV5-1; size: many; CDR3: CASSLVTSPRNEQFF; DNA: TGCGCCAGCAGCTTGGTGACTAGCCCTAGGAATGAGCAGTTCTTC
D: .; J: TRBJ1-6; V: TRBV27; size: many; CDR3: CASSTQGDSYNSPLHF; DNA: TGTGCCAGCAGTACGCAAGGGGACTCCTATAATTCACCCCTCCACTTT
D: TRBD1; J: TRBJ2-1; V: TRBV5-1; size: many; CDR3: CASSLFFGQGNEQFF; DNA: TGCGCCAGCAGCTTGTTTTTCGGACAGGGCAATGAGCAGTTCTTC
D: TRBD2; J: TRBJ2-1; V: TRBV5-1; size: many; CDR3: CASSSTGGPDNEQFF; DNA: TGCGCCAGCAGCTCAACGGGAGGGCCGGACAATGAGCAGTTCTTC
D: TRBD2; J: TRBJ2-2; V: TRBV20-1; size: many; CDR3: CSAKGLAGGYTGELFF; DNA: TGCAGTGCTAAAGGACTAGCGGGGGGTTACACCGGGGAGCTGTTTTTT
D: .; J: TRBJ2-1; V: TRBV28; size: .; CDR3: CASSSTNGGGCNEQFF; DNA: TGTGCTAGCAGTTCAACGAACGGTGGAGGGTGCAATGAGCAGTTCTTC
D: TRBD1; J: TRBJ1-2; V: TRBV20-1; size: many; CDR3: CSARESGGAYGYTF; DNA: TGCAGTGCTAGGGAGTCAGGGGGCGCGTATGGCTACACCTTC
D: .; J: TRBJ2-6; V: TRBV5-1; size: few; CDR3: CASSSDKTGANVLTF; DNA: TGCGCCAGCAGCTCGGACAAAACTGGGGCCAACGTCCTGACTTTC
D: TRBD2; J: TRBJ2-3; V: TRBV5-1; size: many; CDR3: CASSLVRDSGTSTDTQYF; DNA: TGCGCCAGCAGCTTGGTTCGGGATAGCGGGACTAGCACAGATACGCAGTATTTT
D: .; J: TRBJ1-1; V: TRBV12-3/TRBV12-4; size: .; CDR3: CASKNHQGNEAFF; DNA: TGTGCCAGCAAAAATCATCAGGGGAATGAAGCTTTCTTT
D: TRBD1; J: TRBJ2-7; V: TRBV29-1; size: many; CDR3: CSVDGQGAGGTSYEQYF; DNA: TGCAGCGTTGATGGGCAGGGGGCAGGCGGGACCAGCTACGAGCAGTACTTC
D: .; J: TRBJ2-3; V: TRBV10-2; size: .; CDR3: CASKFSDTHTQYF; DNA: TGCGCCAGCAAGTTTAGCGACACACATACGCAGTATTTT
D: .; J: TRBJ2-5; V: TRBV5-1; size: many; CDR3: CASSLTGYETQYF; DNA: TGCGCCAGCAGCCTAACAGGGTATGAGACCCAGTACTTC
D: TRBD1; J: TRBJ1-1; V: TRBV5-1; size: many; CDR3: CASSPGQGTVATEAFF; DNA: TGCGCCAGCAGCCCTGGACAGGGGACCGTGGCCACTGAAGCTTTCTTT
D: TRBD2; J: TRBJ2-7; V: TRBV27; size: many; CDR3: CASSLRGGEQYF; DNA: TGTGCCAGCAGCCTCCGGGGGGGCGAGCAGTACTTC
D: TRBD2; J: TRBJ2-1; V: TRBV18; size: many; CDR3: CASSVAGDSYNEQFF; DNA: TGTGCCAGCTCAGTAGCGGGAGACTCCTACAATGAGCAGTTCTTC
D: TRBD1; J: TRBJ2-2; V: TRBV20-1; size: many; CDR3: CSARVDRAGELFF; DNA: TGCAGTGCTAGAGTCGACAGGGCCGGGGAGCTGTTTTTT
D: TRBD2; J: TRBJ2-1; V: TRBV7-2; size: many; CDR3: CASSPGVAGGLSSYNEQFF; DNA: TGTGCCAGCAGCCCAGGTGTAGCGGGAGGGCTTAGCTCCTACAATGAGCAGTTCTTC
D: .; J: TRBJ1-1; V: TRBV3-1; size: .; CDR3: CASSQGRNTEAFF; DNA: TGTGCCAGCAGCCAAGGAAGGAACACTGAAGCTTTCTTT
D: .; J: TRBJ2-4; V: TRBV12-3/TRBV12-4; size: few; CDR3: CASSSLGGGSRGAKNIQYF; DNA: TGTGCCAGCAGTTCCCTCGGAGGTGGAAGCCGTGGGGCCAAAAACATTCAGTACTTC
D: .; J: TRBJ2-7; V: TRBV7-8; size: .; CDR3: CASSLDGGSEIYEQYF; DNA: TGTGCCAGCAGCTTAGATGGGGGGTCGGAGATCTACGAGCAGTACTTC
D: .; J: TRBJ1-4; V: TRBV3-1; size: many; CDR3: CASSQARGWNEKLFF; DNA: TGTGCCAGCAGCCAAGCGAGGGGGTGGAATGAAAAACTGTTTTTT
D: .; J: TRBJ2-7; V: TRBV5-1; size: .; CDR3: CASSFYICSARDFPSYEQYF; DNA: .
D: TRBD1; J: TRBJ2-2; V: TRBV6-5; size: .; CDR3: CASSANAGTGNTGELFF; DNA: TGTGCCAGCAGTGCGAACGCCGGGACAGGGAACACCGGGGAGCTGTTTTTT
D: .; J: TRBJ1-1; V: TRBV5-1; size: .; CDR3: CASSLNIPGRNTEAFF; DNA: TGCGCCAGCAGCCTAAATATTCCAGGGAGGAACACTGAAGCTTTCTTT
D: .; J: TRBJ2-2; V: TRBV5-1; size: many; CDR3: CASSLVVVNTGELFF; DNA: TGCGCCAGCAGCTTGGTGGTAGTTAACACCGGGGAGCTGTTTTTT
D: .; J: TRBJ1-2; V: TRBV20-1; size: many; CDR3: CSAEPPFVGSDGYTF; DNA: TGCAGTGCTGAGCCCCCTTTTGTAGGGTCGGATGGCTACACCTTC
D: TRBD2; J: TRBJ2-7; V: TRBV5-1; size: many; CDR3: CASSPGLAGYEQYF; DNA: TGCGCCAGCAGCCCGGGACTAGCGGGATACGAGCAGTACTTC
D: .; J: TRBJ2-3; V: TRBV5-1; size: many; CDR3: CASSSVGGQSSTDTQYF; DNA: TGCGCCAGCAGCTCCGTGGGGGGGCAATCAAGCACAGATACGCAGTATTTT
D: TRBD2; J: TRBJ2-1; V: TRBV7-3; size: .; CDR3: CASSAGGSSYNEQFF; DNA: TGTGCCAGCAGCGCCGGCGGGAGCTCCTACAATGAGCAGTTCTTC
D: .; J: TRBJ2-6; V: TRBV12-3/TRBV12-4; size: .; CDR3: CASSFSTGSPGANVLTF; DNA: TGTGCCAGCAGTTTCTCTACAGGGTCTCCTGGGGCCAACGTCCTGACTTTC
D: .; J: TRBJ2-7; V: TRBV20-1; size: many; CDR3: CSARVQGSYEQYF; DNA: TGCAGTGCTAGAGTACAGGGCTCCTACGAGCAGTACTTC
D: TRBD1; J: TRBJ1-6; V: TRBV10-3; size: many; CDR3: CAITGTGESPLHF; DNA: TGTGCCATCACCGGGACAGGGGAATCACCCCTCCACTTT
D: TRBD2; J: TRBJ2-7; V: TRBV20-1; size: many; CDR3: CSVGGSIIEQYF; DNA: TGCAGTGTGGGCGGGAGTATTATCGAGCAGTACTTC
D: TRBD2; J: TRBJ2-5; V: TRBV6-2/TRBV6-3; size: many; CDR3: CASSYDELARFQETQYF; DNA: TGTGCCAGCAGTTACGATGAACTAGCGAGATTCCAAGAGACCCAGTACTTC
D: TRBD1; J: TRBJ1-2; V: TRBV19; size: many; CDR3: CASTDRGNYGYTF; DNA: TGTGCCAGTACCGACAGGGGGAACTATGGCTACACCTTC
D: .; J: TRBJ1-6; V: TRBV7-6; size: .; CDR3: CASNLDQGLNSPLHF; DNA: TGTGCCAGCAACCTAGACCAGGGTCTAAATTCACCCCTCCACTTT
D: .; J: TRBJ2-5; V: TRBV7-9; size: .; CDR3: CASSRTERSQETQYF; DNA: TGTGCCAGTTCAAGGACAGAGCGATCCCAAGAGACCCAGTACTTC
D: .; J: TRBJ1-1; V: TRBV5-1; size: .; CDR3: CASSLETAGEAFF; DNA: TGCGCCAGCAGCTTGGAGACAGCCGGGGAAGCTTTCTTT
D: .; J: TRBJ2-1; V: TRBV18; size: many; CDR3: CASSPRVGDNEQFF; DNA: TGTGCCAGCTCACCCCGGGTGGGAGACAATGAGCAGTTCTTC
D: TRBD2; J: TRBJ2-2; V: TRBV6-5; size: many; CDR3: CASSKHLSGRPPGELFF; DNA: TGTGCCAGCAGCAAACATCTTAGCGGGAGGCCACCCGGGGAGCTGTTTTTT
D: .; J: TRBJ1-5; V: TRBV20-1; size: many; CDR3: CSAIPGRGKGNQPQHF; DNA: TGCAGTGCTATTCCCGGTAGGGGGAAAGGCAATCAGCCCCAGCATTTT
D: TRBD1; J: TRBJ2-3; V: TRBV5-1; size: .; CDR3: CASSTQGSRTDTQYF; DNA: TGCGCCAGCAGCACACAGGGGTCCCGCACAGATACGCAGTATTTT
D: .; J: TRBJ2-7; V: TRBV5-6; size: many; CDR3: CASSFPGIYEQYF; DNA: TGTGCCAGCAGCTTCCCCGGGATCTACGAGCAGTACTTC
D: .; J: TRBJ2-3; V: TRBV12-3/TRBV12-4; size: once; CDR3: CASSFGQGTDTQYF; DNA: TGTGCCAGCAGTTTCGGTCAGGGGACAGATACGCAGTATTTT
D: .; J: TRBJ2-7; V: TRBV7-8; size: many; CDR3: CASSSRLDEQYF; DNA: TGTGCCAGCAGCTCAAGACTGGACGAGCAGTACTTC
D: TRBD1; J: TRBJ1-1; V: TRBV5-1; size: .; CDR3: CASSLGTGDVLSEAFF; DNA: TGCGCCAGCAGCTTGGGGACAGGGGATGTTTTGTCTGAAGCTTTCTTT
D: .; J: TRBJ1-6; V: TRBV5-1; size: few; CDR3: CASSLSDGSGYSPLHF; DNA: TGCGCCAGCAGCCTCTCGGATGGCAGCGGCTATTCACCCCTCCACTTT